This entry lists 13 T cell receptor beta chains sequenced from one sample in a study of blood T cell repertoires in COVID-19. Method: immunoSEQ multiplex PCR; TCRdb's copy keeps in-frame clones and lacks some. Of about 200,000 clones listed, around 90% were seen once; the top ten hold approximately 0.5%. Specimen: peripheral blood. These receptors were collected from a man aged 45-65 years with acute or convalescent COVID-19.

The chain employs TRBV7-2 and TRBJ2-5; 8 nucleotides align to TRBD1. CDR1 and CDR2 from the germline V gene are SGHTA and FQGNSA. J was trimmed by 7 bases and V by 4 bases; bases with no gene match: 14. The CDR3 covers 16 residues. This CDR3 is CASSSTGVGNSGTQYF. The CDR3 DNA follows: TGTGCCAGCAGCTCGACAGGGGTGGGAAACTCGGGGACCCAGTACTTC. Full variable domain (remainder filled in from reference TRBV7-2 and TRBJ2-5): GAGVSQSPSNKVTEKGKDVELRCDPISGHTALYWYRQSLGQGLEFLIYFQGNSAPDKSGLPSDRFSAERTGGSVSTLTIQRTQQEDSAVYLCASSSTGVGNSGTQYFGPGTRLLVL.

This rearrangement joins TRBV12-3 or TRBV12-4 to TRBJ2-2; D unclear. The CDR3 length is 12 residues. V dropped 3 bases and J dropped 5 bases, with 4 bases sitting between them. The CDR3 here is CASSFITGELFF. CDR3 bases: TGTGCCAGCAGTTTTATAACCGGGGAGCTGTTTTTT.

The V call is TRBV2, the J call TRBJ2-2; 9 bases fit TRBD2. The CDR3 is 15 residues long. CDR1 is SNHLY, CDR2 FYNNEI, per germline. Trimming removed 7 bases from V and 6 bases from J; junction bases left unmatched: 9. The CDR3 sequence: CASTRERGAPGELFF. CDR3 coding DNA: TGTGCCAGCACGCGGGAGCGGGGGGCCCCCGGGGAGCTGTTTTTT.

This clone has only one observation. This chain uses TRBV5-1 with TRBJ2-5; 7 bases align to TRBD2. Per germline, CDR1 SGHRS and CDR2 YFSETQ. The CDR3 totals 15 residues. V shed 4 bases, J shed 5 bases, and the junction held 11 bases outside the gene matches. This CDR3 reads CASSRLALVGETQYF. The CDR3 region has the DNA TGCGCCAGCAGCCGACTAGCCCTTGTGGGGGAGACCCAGTACTTC.

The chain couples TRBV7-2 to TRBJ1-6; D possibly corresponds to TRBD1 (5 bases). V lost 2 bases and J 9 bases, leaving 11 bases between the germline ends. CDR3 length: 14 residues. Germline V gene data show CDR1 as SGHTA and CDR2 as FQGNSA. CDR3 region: CASSLNPGLSPLHF. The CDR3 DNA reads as TGTGCCAGCAGCTTAAATCCGGGACTTTCACCCCTCCACTTT.

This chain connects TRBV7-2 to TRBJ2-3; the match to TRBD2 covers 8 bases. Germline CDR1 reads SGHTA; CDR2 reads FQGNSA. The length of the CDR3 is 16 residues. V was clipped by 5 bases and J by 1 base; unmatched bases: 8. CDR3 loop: CASSPQAGDGTDTQYF. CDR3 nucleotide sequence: TGTGCCAGCAGCCCCCAAGCGGGGGACGGCACAGATACGCAGTATTTT.

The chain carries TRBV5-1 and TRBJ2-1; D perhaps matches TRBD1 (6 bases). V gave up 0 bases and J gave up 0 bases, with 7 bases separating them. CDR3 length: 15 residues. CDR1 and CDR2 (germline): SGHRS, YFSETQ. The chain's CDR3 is CASSLEDSSYNEQFF. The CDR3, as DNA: TGCGCCAGCAGCTTGGAGGACAGCTCCTACAATGAGCAGTTCTTC.

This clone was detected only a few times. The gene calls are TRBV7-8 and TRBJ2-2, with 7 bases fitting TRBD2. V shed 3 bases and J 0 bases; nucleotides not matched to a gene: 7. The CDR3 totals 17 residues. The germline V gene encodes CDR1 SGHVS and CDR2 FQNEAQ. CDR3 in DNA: TGTGCCAGCAGCTTTATGGGCCGGGGGGCGAACACCGGGGAGCTGTTTTTT. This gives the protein CASSFMGRGANTGELFF.

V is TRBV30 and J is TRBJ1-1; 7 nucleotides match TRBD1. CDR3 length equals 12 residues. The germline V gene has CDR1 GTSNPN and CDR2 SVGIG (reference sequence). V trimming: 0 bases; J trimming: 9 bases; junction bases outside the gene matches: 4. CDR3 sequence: CAWSVGTAQAFF. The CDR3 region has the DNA TGTGCCTGGAGTGTAGGGACAGCCCAAGCTTTCTTT. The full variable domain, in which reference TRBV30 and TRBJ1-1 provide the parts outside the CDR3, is SQTIHQWPATLVQPVGSPLSLECTVEGTSNPNLYWYRQAAGRGLQLLFYSVGIGQISSEVPQNLSASRPQDRQFILSSKKLLLSDSGFYLCAWSVGTAQAFFGQGTRLTVV.

The CDR3 DNA is TGTGCCAGCAATCGGGACAGAAACTACGAGCAGTACTTC. Translation: CASNRDRNYEQYF. The V call is TRBV6-6, the J call TRBJ2-7; 7 nucleotides match TRBD1. With V trimmed by 7 bases and J by 3 bases, 6 bases remained unmatched. This CDR3 is 13 amino acids long. CDR1 and CDR2 from the germline V gene are MNHNY and SVGAGI (reference sequence).

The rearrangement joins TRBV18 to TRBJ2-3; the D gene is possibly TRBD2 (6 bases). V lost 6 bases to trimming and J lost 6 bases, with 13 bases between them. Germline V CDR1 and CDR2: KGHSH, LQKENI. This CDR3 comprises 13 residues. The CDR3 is CASSTRGLDTQYF. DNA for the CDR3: TGTGCCAGCTCGACCCGGGGGTTGGATACGCAGTATTTT.

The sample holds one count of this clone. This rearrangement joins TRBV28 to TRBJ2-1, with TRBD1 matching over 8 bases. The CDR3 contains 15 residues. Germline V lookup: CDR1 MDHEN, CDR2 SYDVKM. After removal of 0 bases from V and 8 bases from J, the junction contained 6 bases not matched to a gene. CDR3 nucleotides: TGTGCCAGCAGTTTATGGCAGGGGGCTCGGGATGAGCAGTTCTTC. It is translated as CASSLWQGARDEQFF.

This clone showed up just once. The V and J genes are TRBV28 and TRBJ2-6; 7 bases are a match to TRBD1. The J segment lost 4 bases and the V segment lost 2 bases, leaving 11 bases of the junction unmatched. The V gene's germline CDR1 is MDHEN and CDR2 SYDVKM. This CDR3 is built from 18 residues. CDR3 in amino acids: CASSLDREPLKGANVLTF. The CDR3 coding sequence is TGTGCCAGCAGTTTAGACAGGGAGCCTTTGAAGGGGGCCAACGTCCTGACTTTC. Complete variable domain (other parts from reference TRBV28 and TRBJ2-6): DVKVTQSSRYLVKRTGEKVFLECVQDMDHENMFWYRQDPGLGLRLIYFSYDVKMKEKGDIPEGYSVSREKKERFSLILESASTNQTSMYLCASSLDREPLKGANVLTFGAGSRLTVL.